Ten or more counts support the clone carrying this T cell receptor (beta chain). Its antigen is not identified. This sample was included in a study of neurological immune-mediated disorders. TCRdb itself ran the 5' RACE reads through MiXCR, one entry per CDR3 protein. The sample has roughly 10,000 distinct CDR3 sequences, approximately 22% seen once. Germline assignment: CDR1 LGHNT and CDR2 FRNRAP. V lost 2 bases to trimming and J lost 6 bases, with 13 bases between them. This CDR3 is 14 amino acids long. The study, taken as a whole, reports: No CDR3 amino acid sequences recurred among expanded clones across subjects, suggesting private repertoires in all groups. The highest TCR clonal expansion occurred in HTLV-1-associated myelopathy; multiple sclerosis fell below healthy controls.

The specimen was CD8+ T cells from blood. This TCR came from a woman in her forties with multiple sclerosis. The chain couples TRBV12-5 to TRBJ1-2; D may be TRBD1 (5 bases). The CDR3 region is CASGLWFRVNGYTF. In DNA, the CDR3 is TGTGCTAGTGGTTTGTGGTTCAGGGTTAATGGCTACACCTTC. Using reference TRBV12-5 and TRBJ1-2 for the parts outside the CDR3, the full variable domain is DARVTQTPRHKVTEMGQEVTMRCQPILGHNTVFWYRQTMMQGLELLAYFRNRAPLDDSGMPKDRFSAEMPDATLATLKIQPSEPRDSAVYFCASGLWFRVNGYTFGSGTRLTVV.